The 7 T cell receptor beta chains below were found in one sample sequenced in a study of response to subunit inactivated influenza vaccine. TCRdb recomputed calls from the RT-PCR reads with MiXCR, one row per CDR3 protein. The sample has around 580,000 distinct CDR3 sequences, approximately 14% seen once. The specimen was PBMCs from blood, collected 11 to 12 days after vaccination. The receptors here all came from a man in his fifties or sixties who received an inactivated influenza vaccine.

This clonotype was detected a few times. The V and J genes are TRBV5-1 and TRBJ1-2; D gene ambiguous. With 0 bases removed from V and 2 bases from J, the gap between germline ends came to 8 bases. Germline CDR1 SGHRS, CDR2 YFSETQ. This CDR3 comprises 14 residues. The CDR3 sequence is CASSLDRFNYGYTF. The DNA of the CDR3 is TGCGCCAGCAGCTTGGATAGGTTCAACTATGGCTACACCTTC.

In its sample, this clonotype was seen a few times. The V and J genes are TRBV7-9 and TRBJ2-5; D gene uncertain. The V end lost 1 base, the J end lost 2 bases, and 11 bases lay between the germline ends. The CDR3 is made up of 15 amino acids. Germline CDR1 and CDR2: SEHNR and FQNEAQ (reference sequence). CDR3 residues: CASSLEGTTQETQYF. The CDR3 nucleotides are TGTGCCAGCAGCTTAGAGGGTACTACACAAGAGACCCAGTACTTC. The whole variable domain, filled in from reference TRBV7-9 and TRBJ2-5, reads DTGVSQNPRHKITKRGQNVTFRCDPISEHNRLYWYRQTLGQGPEFLTYFQNEAQLEKSRLLSDRFSAERPKGSFSTLEIQRTEQGDSAMYLCASSLEGTTQETQYFGPGTRLLVL.

The table lists this clonotype with a few counts. V usage is TRBV7-2 and J usage is TRBJ1-5; the D gene is possibly TRBD1 (6 bases). V was shortened by 1 base and J by 6 bases, with 13 bases between the two germline ends. Germline CDR1 is SGHTA and CDR2 is FQGNSA. This CDR3 region has 15 residues. CDR3 coding DNA: TGTGCCAGCAGCTTAGGACAGGCTCGAGGTCAGCCCCAGCATTTT. Its protein product is CASSLGQARGQPQHF.

This clonotype was observed many times. This rearrangement joins TRBV28 to TRBJ2-6, with unresolved D. CDR3 length: 12 residues. Trimming took 9 bases from V and 4 from J, leaving 7 bases between them. Germline CDR1 MDHEN, CDR2 SYDVKM. The CDR3, as DNA: TGTGCCAGTCGTACCGGGGCCAACGTCCTGACTTTC. The encoded protein is CASRTGANVLTF.

V is TRBV3-1 and J is TRBJ2-7; D is uncertain. Germline loops: CDR1 LGHDT, CDR2 YNNKEL (reference sequence). Trimming took off 4 bases at V and 3 bases at J, with 16 bases between the two ends. This CDR3 is 15 amino acids long. CDR3 DNA: TGTGCCAGCAGCCTTAGGATGGACGGTTACTACGAGCAGTACTTC. It encodes CASSLRMDGYYEQYF.

There are a few counts of this clonotype. V usage is TRBV6-1 and J usage is TRBJ2-3, with unresolved D. Looked up from germline, CDR1 is MNHNS and CDR2 is SASEGT. This CDR3 region has 14 residues. V shed 2 bases and J shed 5 bases, with 11 bases lying between them. The CDR3 nucleotides read TGTGCCAGCAGTGAATTTGGCGTGAAAGATACGCAGTATTTT. Translating it yields CASSEFGVKDTQYF.

This chain joins TRBV2 and TRBJ2-1; D remains unclear. V lost 6 bases and J 8 bases, leaving 26 bases between the germline ends. Germline-derived CDR1 and CDR2 are SNHLY and FYNNEI. This CDR3 is 17 amino acids long. CDR3 sequence reads: CASRSPVDWAHTDEQFF. The CDR3 DNA is TGTGCCAGCAGGAGCCCGGTCGACTGGGCACACACCGATGAGCAGTTCTTC.